The text below deals with one T cell receptor beta chain. The germline V gene has CDR1 LNHNV and CDR2 YYDKDF (reference sequence). Trimming took off 3 bases at V and 7 bases at J, with 10 bases between the two ends. The CDR3 extends over 13 amino acids. TCR beta CDR3 sequences were amplified from RNA transcripts. A set of HTBI primers served as the primers for a first-round RT-PCR of the TCR CDR3. Each CDR3 protein is one row after TCRdb ran MiXCR on the multiplex PCR reads. The sample shows about 720,000 distinct CDR3 sequences, roughly 15% of them seen only once. These data originate in a study of T cells in Graves' hyperthyroidism and ophthalmopathy.

Source material: blood. The receptor was derived from a man aged 18 to 30 with Graves' hyperthyroidism. The chain recombines TRBV15 with TRBJ1-5, with no clear D. CDR3 protein: CATSRDLDQPQHF. CDR3 DNA sequence: TGTGCCACCAGCAGGGACCTGGACCAGCCCCAGCATTTT.